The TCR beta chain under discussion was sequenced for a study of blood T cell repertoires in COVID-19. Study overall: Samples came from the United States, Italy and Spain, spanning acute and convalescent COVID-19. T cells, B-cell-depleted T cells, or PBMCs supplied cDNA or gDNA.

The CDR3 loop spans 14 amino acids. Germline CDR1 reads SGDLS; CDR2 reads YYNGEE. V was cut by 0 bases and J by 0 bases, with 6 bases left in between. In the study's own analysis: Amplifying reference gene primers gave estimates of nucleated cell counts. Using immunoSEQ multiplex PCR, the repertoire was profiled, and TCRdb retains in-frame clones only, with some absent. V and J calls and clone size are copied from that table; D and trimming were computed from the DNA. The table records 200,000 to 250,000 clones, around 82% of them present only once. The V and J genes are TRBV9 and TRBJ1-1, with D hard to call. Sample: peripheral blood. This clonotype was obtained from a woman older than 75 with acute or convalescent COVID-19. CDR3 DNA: TGTGCCAGCAGCGTAGGACAAGTGAACACTGAAGCTTTCTTT. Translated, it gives CASSVGQVNTEAFF.